This T cell receptor (beta chain) is from a study of T cells in Graves' hyperthyroidism and ophthalmopathy. General study points: It was a median about 6.5 months before onset that the model predicted ophthalmopathy.

The CDR3 spans 19 residues. Germline CDR1 is MNHEY and CDR2 is SVGEGT. The ends were cut back, 6 bases at V and 0 bases at J, with 24 bases in the middle. Exclusion of patients followed from uncontrolled infection, other autoimmune disease, pregnancy or lactation. Each diagnosis drew on symptoms, thyroxine, TRAb, thyroid ultrasound and orbital computed tomography findings. RNA transcripts were the template for amplifying TCR beta CDR3 regions. First-round RT-PCR of the TCR CDR3 relied on the HTBI primer set. TCRdb reprocessed the multiplex PCR reads via MiXCR and lists one record per CDR3 protein. Of 350,000 to 400,000 distinct CDR3 sequences in the sample, about a fifth are singletons; the top ten hold around 3.4%. A note on this clonotype: Its antigen is not known.

The TCR comes from a woman in her late teens or twenties with Graves' hyperthyroidism. The chain links TRBV6-2 or TRBV6-3 to TRBJ1-5, with D hard to call. Input material: blood. The CDR3 is CASSRALLLQLDSNQPQHF. DNA of the CDR3: TGTGCCAGCAGCCGCGCCCTCCTGCTCCAGTTGGATAGCAATCAGCCCCAGCATTTT.